The clone carrying this T cell receptor beta chain was detected only once. Its antigen is unidentified. This sample stems from a study of shared clonotypes between healthy human individuals. Findings and caveats of the study: Despite large depth, sorted-subset datasets appeared incompletely sequenced.

Clones were read by immunoSEQ multiplex PCR, and TCRdb kept only the in-frame ones, dropping some. The table lists approximately 1.4 million clones, under 99% of them singletons. The CDR3 totals 14 residues. Germline lookup yields CDR1 MNHEY and CDR2 SVGAGI. Trimming removed 2 bases at V and 9 bases at J, with 14 bases between. Sequencing input: naive CD4+ T cells sorted from blood. Subset: CD45RA+ positively selected. The chain combines TRBV6-5 with TRBJ2-1, with D perhaps TRBD1 (6 bases). This clonotype was obtained from a man younger than 45 in good health. The CDR3 loop is CASSYRRQVREQFF. CDR3 coding DNA: TGTGCCAGCAGTTACCGCCGACAGGTGCGTGAGCAGTTCTTC.